A single sample is the source of the 16 T cell receptor beta chains below, sequenced in a study of post-analysis software for immune sequencing data. Study-wide points: Compared with controls, patients had more of about 5 TRBV segments, including TRBV5-6, TRBV5-1 and TRBV20-1.

These receptors are not linked to any known antigen. Sequencing libraries made from TCR beta cDNA carried unique molecular identifiers. TCRdb ran MiXCR on the PCR reads and lists one entry per CDR3 protein. This table holds hundreds of thousands of distinct CDR3 sequences, 30% to 45% found once. Source material: blood. The receptors derive from a girl aged 2 to 10 with multiple sclerosis.

The V gene is TRBV6-2 or TRBV6-3, the J gene TRBJ2-7, with TRBD2 matching over 8 bases. Trimming cost V 6 bases and J 5 bases; bases outside gene matches: 6. CDR1 and CDR2 (germline): MNHEY, SVGEGT. The CDR3 is 13 amino acids. CDR3 sequence reads: CASSLSGKHEQYF. In DNA form, the CDR3 reads TGTGCCAGCAGCCTTAGCGGGAAACACGAGCAGTACTTC.

The CDR3 DNA follows: TGCAGCGTTCTTCCAGGGGGCGCCTTTAGGGGGAAACTGTTTTTT. This sequence encodes CSVLPGGAFRGKLFF. The chain couples TRBV29-1 to TRBJ1-4; 8 positions match TRBD1. Germline CDR1 SQVTM, CDR2 ANQGSEA. V was clipped by 5 bases and J by 11 bases; unmatched bases: 16. The CDR3 is made up of 15 amino acids. Supplemented by reference TRBV29-1 and TRBJ1-4, the full variable domain reads SAVISQKPSRDICQRGTSLTIQCQVDSQVTMMFWYRQQPGQSLTLIATANQGSEATYESGFVIDKFPISRPNLTFSTLTVSNMSPEDSSIYLCSVLPGGAFRGKLFFGSGTQLSVL.

Many counts were recorded for this clonotype. The chain carries TRBV15 and TRBJ2-1; TRBD1 is a possible D gene (5 bases). The CDR3 contains 18 residues. The V gene lost 0 bases and the J gene lost 2 bases, with 17 bases spanning the gap. Germline loops: CDR1 LNHNV, CDR2 YYDKDF (reference sequence). CDR3 bases: TGTGCCACCAGCAGAGACCTAGTTTCTCAGGGCCCCTACAATGAGCAGTTCTTC. Protein product: CATSRDLVSQGPYNEQFF. The variable domain in full, with the rest retrieved from reference TRBV15 and TRBJ2-1, is DAMVIQNPRYQVTQFGKPVTLSCSQTLNHNVMYWYQQKSSQAPKLLFHYYDKDFNNEADTPDNFQSRRPNTSFCFLDIRSPGLGDTAMYLCATSRDLVSQGPYNEQFFGPGTRLTVL.

This clonotype was detected a few times. V and J are TRBV20-1 and TRBJ2-5, with D tentatively TRBD2 (6 bases). Trimming removed 5 bases at V and 4 bases at J, with 26 bases between. This CDR3 has 17 residues. The germline V gene has CDR1 DFQATT and CDR2 SNEGSKA (reference sequence). The CDR3 nucleotides are TGCAGTGCTTACTCCCTATTTGAGGGAAACGGGGGAGAGACCCAGTACTTC. It translates to CSAYSLFEGNGGETQYF.

J is TRBJ2-7 and V is TRBV6-5; weak D call: TRBD2 (7 bases). Germline lookup yields CDR1 MNHEY and CDR2 SVGAGI. V lost 8 bases to trimming and J lost 0 bases, with 14 bases between them. CDR3 length: 14 residues. CDR3 DNA sequence: TGTGCCAGCTCCTCCCGGGGGGCCTCCTACGAGCAGTACTTC. Protein: CASSSRGASYEQYF.

This clonotype was seen at least ten times. The chain is built from TRBV5-1 and TRBJ2-1; maybe TRBD2 (6 bases). Germline CDR1 SGHRS, CDR2 YFSETQ. The CDR3 sequence is 15 residues long. Between the trimmed V and J ends, which lost 2 bases and 2 bases, there was a span of 11 bases. The CDR3 loop is CASSFTAGTYNEQFF. Here the CDR3 DNA reads TGCGCCAGCAGCTTTACGGCGGGAACCTACAATGAGCAGTTCTTC.

The chain employs TRBV3-1 and TRBJ1-5, with D unresolved. V gave up 3 bases and J gave up 5 bases, with 11 bases separating them. CDR3 length: 14 residues. In germline, CDR1 is LGHDT, CDR2 YNNKEL (reference sequence). CDR3 sequence reads: CASSQGSGDQPQHF. CDR3 DNA sequence: TGTGCCAGCAGCCAGGGGAGTGGGGATCAGCCCCAGCATTTT.

There are a few counts of this clonotype. CDR3 DNA sequence: TGTGCCATCAGTGTTCGGGCTCTGCTGACTGACAACTATGGCTACACCTTC. Amino acid sequence: CAISVRALLTDNYGYTF. This chain joins TRBV10-3 and TRBJ1-2, with D unresolved. The ends were cut back, 4 bases at V and 2 bases at J, with 20 bases in the middle. This CDR3 is built from 17 residues. The germline V gene encodes CDR1 ENHRY and CDR2 SYGVKD.

The rearrangement joins TRBV28 to TRBJ2-1, with 12 nucleotides matching TRBD2. The CDR3 consists of 17 residues. Germline values: CDR1 MDHEN, CDR2 SYDVKM. The V gene end was trimmed by 2 bases and the J gene end by 5 bases; junction bases not matched to a gene: 7. CDR3 nucleotide sequence: TGTGCCAGCAGTTTAACGACTAGCGGGAGTCTGAACAATGAGCAGTTCTTC. It translates to CASSLTTSGSLNNEQFF.

CDR3 coding DNA: TGCAGTGCTACAAACCGGGCCTTACTAGGGAAGCCCCAGCATTTT. Amino acids: CSATNRALLGKPQHF. This chain joins TRBV20-1 and TRBJ1-5; no firm D call. Germline CDR1 and CDR2: DFQATT and SNEGSKA (reference sequence). Trimming pared 4 bases from V and 8 bases from J, leaving 21 bases between. This CDR3 spans 15 amino acids.

The chain is built from TRBV18 and TRBJ1-1, with D possibly TRBD1 on 5 matching bases. The germline V gene has CDR1 KGHSH and CDR2 LQKENI. This CDR3 is built from 15 residues. Trimming removed 3 bases from V and 0 bases from J, with 11 bases in between. The CDR3 sequence: CASSPLGDLNTEAFF. CDR3 bases: TGTGCCAGCTCACCTCTGGGGGATCTGAACACTGAAGCTTTCTTT.

Concerning this clonotype: An end of the junction differs from the germline gene, which may be a read error. V and J are TRBV5-5 and TRBJ1-2, with TRBD1 as a possible D gene (5 bases). The CDR3 has 14 amino acids. Germline lookup yields CDR1 SGHKS and CDR2 YYEKEE (reference sequence). The CDR3 nucleotides are TGTGCCAGCAGCTGGGGGACCGATAACTACGGCTACACCTTC. This sequence encodes CASSWGTDNYGYTF.

The chain couples TRBV14 to TRBJ2-3, with 8 positions matching TRBD2. This CDR3 region has 17 residues. Per the germline V gene, CDR1 is SGHDN and CDR2 is FVKESK. J was trimmed by 2 bases and V by 0 bases; bases with no gene match: 7. The CDR3 here is CASSQDFLAGITDTQYF. CDR3 in DNA: TGTGCCAGCAGCCAAGATTTCCTAGCGGGCATCACAGATACGCAGTATTTT. Based on the CDR3 plus reference TRBV14 and TRBJ2-3, the full variable domain is EAGVTQFPSHSVIEKGQTVTLRCDPISGHDNLYWYRRVMGKEIKFLLHFVKESKQDESGMPNNRFLAERTGGTYSTLKVQPAELEDSGVYFCASSQDFLAGITDTQYFGPGTRLTVL.

The J gene is TRBJ2-6, the V gene TRBV29-1; D gene uncertain. CDR3 length: 14 residues. V lost 6 bases to trimming and J lost 3 bases, with 12 bases between them. Germline V gene lookup returns CDR1 SQVTM and CDR2 ANQGSEA. CDR3 sequence (DNA): TGCAGCGTAGGTTTCTTCATTGGGGCCAACGTCCTGACTTTC. Residues: CSVGFFIGANVLTF.

This clonotype appeared a few times. The gene calls are TRBV11-2 and TRBJ2-1, with D unclear. Trimming cost V 5 bases and J 9 bases, with 11 bases left between them. The CDR3 consists of 12 residues. The V gene's germline CDR1 is SGHAT and CDR2 FQNNGV. DNA for the CDR3: TGTGCCAGCAGCCAAGCATTTGGTGAGCAGTTCTTC. Amino acids: CASSQAFGEQFF.

The chain links TRBV4-1 to TRBJ2-1; the match to TRBD2 covers 9 bases. J gave up 3 bases and V 1 base, and 4 bases lay outside the gene matches. Germline assignment: CDR1 MGHRA and CDR2 YSYEKL. The CDR3 totals 16 residues. The chain's CDR3 is CASSQGLAEDYNEQFF. CDR3 DNA sequence: TGCGCCAGCAGCCAAGGACTAGCGGAGGACTACAATGAGCAGTTCTTC.